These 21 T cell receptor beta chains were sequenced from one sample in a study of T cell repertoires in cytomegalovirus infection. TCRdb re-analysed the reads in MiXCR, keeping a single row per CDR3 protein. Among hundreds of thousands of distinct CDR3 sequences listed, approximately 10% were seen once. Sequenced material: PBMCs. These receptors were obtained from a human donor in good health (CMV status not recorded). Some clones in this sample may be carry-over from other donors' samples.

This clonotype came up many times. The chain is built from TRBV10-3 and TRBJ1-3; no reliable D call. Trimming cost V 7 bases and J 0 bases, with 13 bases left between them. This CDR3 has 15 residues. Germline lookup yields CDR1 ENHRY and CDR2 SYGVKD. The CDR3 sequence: CAIISGPDSGNTIYF. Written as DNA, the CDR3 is TGTGCCATCATCTCCGGGCCTGACTCTGGAAACACCATATATTTT.

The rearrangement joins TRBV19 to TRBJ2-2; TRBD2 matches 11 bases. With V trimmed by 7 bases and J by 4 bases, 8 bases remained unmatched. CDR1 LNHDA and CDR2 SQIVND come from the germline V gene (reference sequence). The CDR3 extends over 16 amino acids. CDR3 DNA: TGTGCCAGTATACGACTAGCGGGGAGCCCCACCGGGGAGCTGTTTTTT. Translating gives CASIRLAGSPTGELFF.

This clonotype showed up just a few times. As DNA, the CDR3 is TGCAGTGCTAGAGATCGTGAAGGCCGTACCTACGAGCAGTACGTC. This gives the protein CSARDREGRTYEQYV. V gene TRBV20-1 combines with J gene TRBJ2-7; no clear D gene. Trimming shortened V by 0 bases and J by 2 bases, and 14 bases separated the two germline ends. Per the germline V gene, CDR1 is DFQATT and CDR2 is SNEGSKA (reference sequence). This CDR3 has 15 amino acids.

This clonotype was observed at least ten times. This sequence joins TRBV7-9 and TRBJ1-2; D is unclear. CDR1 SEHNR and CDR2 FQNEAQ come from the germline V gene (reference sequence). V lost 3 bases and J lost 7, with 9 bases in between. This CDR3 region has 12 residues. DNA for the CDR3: TGTGCCAGCAGCTTGCCCTCAAGTGGCTACACCTTC. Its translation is CASSLPSSGYTF. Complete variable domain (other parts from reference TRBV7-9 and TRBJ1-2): DTGVSQNPRHKITKRGQNVTFRCDPISEHNRLYWYRQTLGQGPEFLTYFQNEAQLEKSRLLSDRFSAERPKGSFSTLEIQRTEQGDSAMYLCASSLPSSGYTFGSGTRLTVV.

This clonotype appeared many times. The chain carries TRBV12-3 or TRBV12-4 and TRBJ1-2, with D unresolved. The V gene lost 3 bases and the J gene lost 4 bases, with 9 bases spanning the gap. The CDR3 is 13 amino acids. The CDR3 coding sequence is TGTGCCAGCAGTTTTGGGGTGGGCTATGGCTACACCTTC. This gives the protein CASSFGVGYGYTF.

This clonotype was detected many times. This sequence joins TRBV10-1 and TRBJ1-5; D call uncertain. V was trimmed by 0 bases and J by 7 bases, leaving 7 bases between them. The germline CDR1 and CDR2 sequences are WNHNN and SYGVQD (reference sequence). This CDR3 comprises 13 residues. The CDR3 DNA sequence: TGCGCCAGCAGTGAGTCGAGGCAGCAGCCCCAGCATTTT. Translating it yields CASSESRQQPQHF.

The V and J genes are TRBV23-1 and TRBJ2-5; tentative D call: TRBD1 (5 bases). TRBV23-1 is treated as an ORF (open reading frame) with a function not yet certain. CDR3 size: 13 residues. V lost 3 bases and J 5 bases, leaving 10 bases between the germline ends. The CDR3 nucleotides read TGCGCCAGCAGTCATCCAGGGAACGAGACCCAGTACTTC. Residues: CASSHPGNETQYF.

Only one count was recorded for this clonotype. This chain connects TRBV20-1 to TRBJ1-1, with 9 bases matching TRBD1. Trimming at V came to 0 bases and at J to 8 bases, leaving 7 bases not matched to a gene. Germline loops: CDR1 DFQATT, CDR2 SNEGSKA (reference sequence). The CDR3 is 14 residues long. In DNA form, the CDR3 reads TGCAGTGCTAGAGATCAGGGACAGGGCGAAGAAGCTTTCTTT. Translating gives CSARDQGQGEEAFF.

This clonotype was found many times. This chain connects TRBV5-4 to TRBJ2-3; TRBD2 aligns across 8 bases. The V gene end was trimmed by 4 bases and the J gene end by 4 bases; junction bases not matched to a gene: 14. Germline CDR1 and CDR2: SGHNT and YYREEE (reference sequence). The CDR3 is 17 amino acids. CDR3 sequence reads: CASSPALGSGGSDTQYF. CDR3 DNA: TGTGCCAGCAGCCCCGCCTTGGGCAGCGGGGGATCAGATACGCAGTATTTT.

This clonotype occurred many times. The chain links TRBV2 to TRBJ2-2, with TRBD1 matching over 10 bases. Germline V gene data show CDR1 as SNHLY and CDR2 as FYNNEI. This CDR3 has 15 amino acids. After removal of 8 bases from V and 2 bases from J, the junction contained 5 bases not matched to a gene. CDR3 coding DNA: TGTGCCAGCGGCCGGGACAGGGGAAACACCGGGGAGCTGTTTTTT. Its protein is CASGRDRGNTGELFF.

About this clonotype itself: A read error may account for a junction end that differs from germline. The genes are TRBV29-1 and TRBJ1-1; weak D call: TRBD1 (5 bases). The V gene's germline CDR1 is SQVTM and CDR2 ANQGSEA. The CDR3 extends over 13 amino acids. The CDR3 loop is CSVEIRQYTEAFF. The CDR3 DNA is TGCAGCGTTGAAATCCGACAGTACACTGAAGCATTCTTT.

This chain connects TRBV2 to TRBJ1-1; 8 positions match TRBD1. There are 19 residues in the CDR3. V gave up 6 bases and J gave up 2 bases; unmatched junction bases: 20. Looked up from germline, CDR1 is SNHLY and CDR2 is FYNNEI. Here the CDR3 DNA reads TGTGCCAGCAGCCAAGTCCAGGGGGCCAGGATTGTCGTAAACACTGAAGCTTTCTTT. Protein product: CASSQVQGARIVVNTEAFF.

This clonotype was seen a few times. CDR3 loop: CASSATSGTGRSPLHF. Written as DNA, the CDR3 is TGTGCCAGCAGTGCAACCTCCGGGACAGGGCGTTCACCCCTCCACTTT. The V and J genes are TRBV6-5 and TRBJ1-6; 9 nucleotides agree with TRBD1. J gave up 9 bases and V 5 bases, and 11 bases lay outside the gene matches. This CDR3 is 16 amino acids long. The V gene's germline CDR1 is MNHEY and CDR2 SVGAGI.

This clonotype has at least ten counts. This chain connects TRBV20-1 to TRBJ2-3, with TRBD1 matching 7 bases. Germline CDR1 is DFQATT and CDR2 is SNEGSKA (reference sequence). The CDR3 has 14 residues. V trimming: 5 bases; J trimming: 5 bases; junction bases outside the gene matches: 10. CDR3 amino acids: CSAVLRQGKDTQYF. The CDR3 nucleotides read TGCAGTGCTGTACTCCGACAGGGAAAAGATACGCAGTATTTT.

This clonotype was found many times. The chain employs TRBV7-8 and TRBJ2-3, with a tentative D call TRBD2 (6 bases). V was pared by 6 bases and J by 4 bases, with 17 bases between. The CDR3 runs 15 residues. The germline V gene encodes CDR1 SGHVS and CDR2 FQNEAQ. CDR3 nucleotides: TGTGCCAGCAGGGCACTAGCAACTACTGCAGATACGCAGTATTTT. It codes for CASRALATTADTQYF.

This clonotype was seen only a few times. The CDR3 is CASADRAGAAYGQFF. The CDR3 coding sequence is TGTGCCAGCGCCGACCGAGCGGGGGCCGCCTATGGGCAGTTCTTC. The chain recombines TRBV27 with TRBJ2-1; 8 nucleotides match TRBD2. The length of the CDR3 is 15 residues. Germline CDR1 is MNHEY and CDR2 is SMNVEV (reference sequence). V shed 8 bases, J shed 12 bases, and the junction held 18 bases outside the gene matches.

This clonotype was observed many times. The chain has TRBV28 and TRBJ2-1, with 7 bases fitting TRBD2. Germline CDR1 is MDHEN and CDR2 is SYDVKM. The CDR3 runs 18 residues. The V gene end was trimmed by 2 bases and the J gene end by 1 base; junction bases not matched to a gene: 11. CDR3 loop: CASSLNPPGSGSYNEQFF. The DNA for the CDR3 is TGTGCCAGCAGTTTAAATCCGCCAGGTAGCGGGTCCTACAATGAGCAGTTCTTC.

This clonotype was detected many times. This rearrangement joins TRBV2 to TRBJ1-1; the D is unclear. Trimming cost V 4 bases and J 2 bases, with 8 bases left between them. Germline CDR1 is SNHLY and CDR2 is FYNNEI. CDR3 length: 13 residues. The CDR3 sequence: CASSADGNTEAFF. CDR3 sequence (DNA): TGTGCCAGCAGTGCTGACGGAAACACTGAAGCTTTCTTT.

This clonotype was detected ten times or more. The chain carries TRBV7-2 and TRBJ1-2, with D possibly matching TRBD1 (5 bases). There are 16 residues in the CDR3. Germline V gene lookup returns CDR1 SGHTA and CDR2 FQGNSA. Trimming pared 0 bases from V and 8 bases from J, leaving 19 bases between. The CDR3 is CASSLALTERAAGYTF. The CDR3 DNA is TGTGCCAGCAGCTTAGCCTTGACAGAGCGGGCCGCCGGCTACACCTTC.

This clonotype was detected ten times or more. CDR3 region: CASSPATGAKNTGELFF. The CDR3 DNA is TGTGCCAGCAGCCCCGCGACAGGGGCCAAGAACACCGGGGAGCTGTTTTTT. The chain employs TRBV3-1 and TRBJ2-2; 8 positions agree with TRBD1. J lost 1 base, V lost 4 bases, and 8 bases had no gene match. The CDR3 has 17 amino acids. Germline-derived CDR1 and CDR2 are LGHDT and YNNKEL (reference sequence).

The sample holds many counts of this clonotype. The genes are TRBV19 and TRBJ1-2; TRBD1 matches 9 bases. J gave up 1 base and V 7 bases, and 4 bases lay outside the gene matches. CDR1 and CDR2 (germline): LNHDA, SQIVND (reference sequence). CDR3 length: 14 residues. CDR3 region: CASTGQGRNYGYTF. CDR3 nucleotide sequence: TGTGCCAGTACCGGACAGGGGCGTAACTATGGCTACACCTTC.